This T cell receptor (beta chain) is drawn from a study of T cell responses to AZD1222 COVID-19 vaccine. Data came from immunoSEQ multiplex PCR; TCRdb stores just in-frame clones and leaves some out. The sample lists about 130,000 clones, about 93% occurring once. The sample holds one count of this clone. Its antigen is unknown. Study-level results: A mostly white British donor set with more females was recruited, and clonal diversity was possibly underestimated. Recipients of two AZD1222 doses showed rising Spike-specific TCR breadth and depth.

Trimming pared 2 bases from V and 0 bases from J, leaving 9 bases between. Germline V gene sequence: CDR1 SGHRS, CDR2 YFSETQ. The CDR3 loop spans 14 amino acids. This sequence originates from an adult in good health. The rearrangement uses TRBV5-1 and TRBJ2-7; TRBD1 might be the D (6 bases). The starting material was peripheral blood, obtained on day 0 of AZD1222 vaccination. The CDR3 loop is CASSFDRSSYEQYF. The CDR3 nucleotides read TGCGCCAGCAGCTTCGACAGGAGCTCCTACGAGCAGTACTTC.